The 18 T cell receptor beta chains in this list originate from one sample, sequenced in a study of T cell responses to AZD1222 COVID-19 vaccine. The data were produced by immunoSEQ multiplex PCR, yet TCRdb's version contains in-frame clones alone and is incomplete. The data contain about 81,000 clones, over 75% of them singletons. The sample was peripheral blood, taken 28 days after the second AZD1222 dose. The receptors derive from an adult who received the AZD1222 COVID-19 vaccine.

The V gene is TRBV11-3, the J gene TRBJ2-2; 8 bases line up with TRBD1. With 4 bases clipped from V and 5 bases from J, the junction kept 6 bases outside the gene matches. This CDR3 region has 15 residues. CDR1 is SGHNT, CDR2 YENEEA, per germline. This CDR3 reads CASSYDRGRTGELFF. DNA for the CDR3: TGTGCCAGCAGCTACGACAGGGGTAGGACCGGGGAGCTGTTTTTT. Variable domain in full (rest from reference TRBV11-3 and TRBJ2-2): EAGVVQSPRYKIIEKKQPVAFWCNPISGHNTLYWYLQNLGQGPELLIRYENEEAVDDSQLPKDRFSAERLKGVDSTLKIQPAELGDSAVYLCASSYDRGRTGELFFGEGSRLTVL.

This clone was seen a few times. The chain employs TRBV19 and TRBJ1-1, with D hard to call. This CDR3 is 14 amino acids long. Germline lookup yields CDR1 LNHDA and CDR2 SQIVND (reference sequence). V lost 1 base and J 0 bases, leaving 6 bases between the germline ends. CDR3 sequence reads: CASSIAGLNTEAFF. In DNA form, the CDR3 reads TGTGCCAGTAGTATAGCGGGGTTGAACACTGAAGCTTTCTTT.

The rearrangement joins TRBV10-3 to TRBJ2-7; D is perhaps TRBD2 (5 bases). The CDR3 runs 11 residues. CDR1 is ENHRY and CDR2 is SYGVKD in the germline V gene. V was cut by 8 bases and J by 2 bases, with 7 bases left in between. The CDR3 region is CAIREAYEQYF. CDR3 nucleotides: TGTGCCATCCGGGAAGCCTACGAGCAGTACTTC.

The genes are TRBV5-1 and TRBJ1-2; TRBD1 aligns across 7 bases. With V trimmed by 4 bases and J by 3 bases, 3 bases remained unmatched. The CDR3 sequence is 13 residues long. Germline assignment: CDR1 SGHRS and CDR2 YFSETQ. CDR3 coding DNA: TGCGCCAGCAGCGGGGACAGACACTATGGCTACACCTTC. Amino acid sequence: CASSGDRHYGYTF.

This clone is classed as medium-sized. The chain combines TRBV9 with TRBJ2-7; 11 bases are shared with TRBD2. The germline CDR1 and CDR2 sequences are SGDLS and YYNGEE. The CDR3 is made up of 16 amino acids. The J segment lost 3 bases and the V segment lost 0 bases, leaving 5 bases of the junction unmatched. The CDR3 bases are TGTGCCAGCAGCGTAGGGGGACTAGCGGAGGGCTACGAGCAGTACTTC. Residues: CASSVGGLAEGYEQYF.

The chain joins TRBV2 to TRBJ1-1; D uncertain. This CDR3 spans 13 amino acids. V lost 2 bases, J lost 0 bases, and 4 bases lay in between. The germline gives CDR1 SNHLY, CDR2 FYNNEI. The CDR3 sequence: CASSEHVNTEAFF. Written as DNA, the CDR3 is TGTGCCAGCAGTGAACACGTGAACACTGAAGCTTTCTTT.

The chain joins TRBV30 to TRBJ2-7, with 7 bases aligning to TRBD2. This CDR3 region has 14 residues. V shed 4 bases, J shed 3 bases, and the junction held 9 bases outside the gene matches. Germline CDR1 reads GTSNPN; CDR2 reads SVGIG (reference sequence). This CDR3 reads CAWTLGGLVYEQYF. Written as DNA, the CDR3 is TGTGCCTGGACCCTGGGAGGGCTGGTCTACGAGCAGTACTTC. The full variable domain, in which reference TRBV30 and TRBJ2-7 provide the parts outside the CDR3, is SQTIHQWPATLVQPVGSPLSLECTVEGTSNPNLYWYRQAAGRGLQLLFYSVGIGQISSEVPQNLSASRPQDRQFILSSKKLLLSDSGFYLCAWTLGGLVYEQYFGPGTRLTVT.

Notes on this clone: An end of the junction does not agree with germline; a read error may underlie this. The chain links TRBV6-1 to TRBJ2-7; 9 positions agree with TRBD1. The CDR3 spans 17 residues. Germline V CDR1 and CDR2: MNHNS, SASEGT. DNA of the CDR3: TGTGCCAGCAGCGAAGGGAGGTGGGGGACAGGGATTTCCGAGCAGTACTTC. Translated: CASSEGRWGTGISEQYF.

This rearrangement joins TRBV30 to TRBJ2-7; D is undetermined. The CDR3 runs 12 residues. Deletions cut 0 bases from V and 4 bases from J, with 7 bases between. The germline V gene encodes CDR1 GTSNPN and CDR2 SVGIG (reference sequence). The CDR3 region has the DNA TGTGCCTGGAGTGTACTGGGTTACGAGCAGTACTTC. Encoded protein: CAWSVLGYEQYF.

The J gene is TRBJ2-1, the V gene TRBV7-2, with D possibly matching TRBD2 (7 bases). The CDR3 has 16 residues. The V gene lost 0 bases and the J gene lost 5 bases, with 14 bases spanning the gap. CDR1 is SGHTA and CDR2 is FQGNSA in the germline V gene. The CDR3 DNA reads as TGTGCCAGCAGCTTAGCGGGGGGGCAGGTAGACAATGAGCAGTTCTTC. Translated, it gives CASSLAGGQVDNEQFF. Drawing the rest from reference TRBV7-2 and TRBJ2-1, the complete variable domain is GAGVSQSPSNKVTEKGKDVELRCDPISGHTALYWYRQSLGQGLEFLIYFQGNSAPDKSGLPSDRFSAERTGGSVSTLTIQRTQQEDSAVYLCASSLAGGQVDNEQFFGPGTRLTVL.

This chain uses TRBV11-2 with TRBJ1-1, with D hard to call. The CDR3 contains 13 residues. CDR1 is SGHAT and CDR2 is FQNNGV in the germline V gene. V was cut by 7 bases and J by 2 bases, with 11 bases left in between. The CDR3 nucleotides are TGTGCCAGCAATGACATGGGAAACACTGAAGCTTTCTTT. Encoded protein: CASNDMGNTEAFF.

Here the CDR3 DNA reads TGTGCCAGTAGAGGACAGAACCAGCCCCAGCATTTT. The encoded protein is CASRGQNQPQHF. The chain joins TRBV19 to TRBJ1-5; a weak D match, TRBD1 (6 bases). CDR3 length: 12 amino acids. Trimming removed 6 bases from V and 7 bases from J, with 10 bases in between. In germline, CDR1 is LNHDA, CDR2 SQIVND (reference sequence).

The genes are TRBV29-1 and TRBJ1-3; perhaps TRBD1 as D (5 bases). Per germline, CDR1 SQVTM and CDR2 ANQGSEA. The V and J ends lost 3 bases and 3 bases respectively, with 6 bases between them. The CDR3 is 12 amino acids. CDR3 loop: CSVDGGGNTIYF. CDR3 bases: TGCAGCGTTGACGGGGGTGGAAACACCATATATTTT.

This clone was observed a single time. The J gene is TRBJ2-3, the V gene TRBV9; D not certain. This CDR3 is 12 amino acids long. V lost 3 bases and J lost 0, with 2 bases in between. Germline CDR1 SGDLS, CDR2 YYNGEE. CDR3 amino acids: CASSESTDTQYF. DNA of the CDR3: TGTGCCAGCAGCGAAAGCACAGATACGCAGTATTTT.

This clone was picked up one time. The J gene is TRBJ1-3, the V gene TRBV9; tentatively, D is TRBD1 (6 bases). This CDR3 has 18 residues. Germline CDR1 reads SGDLS; CDR2 reads YYNGEE. V dropped 0 bases and J dropped 3 bases, with 19 bases sitting between them. The CDR3: CASSVDFLRGAFGNTIYF. The CDR3 nucleotides read TGTGCCAGCAGCGTAGACTTCTTGAGGGGGGCGTTTGGAAACACCATATATTTT. The full variable domain, completed using reference TRBV9 and TRBJ1-3, is DSGVTQTPKHLITATGQRVTLRCSPRSGDLSVYWYQQSLDQGLQFLIQYYNGEERAKGNILERFSAQQFPDLHSELNLSSLELGDSALYFCASSVDFLRGAFGNTIYFGEGSWLTVV.

The gene calls are TRBV7-2 and TRBJ2-1, with no clear D. The CDR3 length is 15 residues. CDR1 and CDR2 from the germline V gene are SGHTA and FQGNSA. The V and J ends lost 1 base and 0 bases respectively, with 7 bases between them. CDR3 coding DNA: TGTGCCAGCAGCTTAGGACCGCGCTCCTACAATGAGCAGTTCTTC. Residues: CASSLGPRSYNEQFF.

The genes are TRBV6-5 and TRBJ1-1; the match to TRBD1 covers 7 bases. This CDR3 region has 13 residues. Germline CDR1 is MNHEY and CDR2 is SVGAGI. V lost 6 bases and J lost 4; bases outside the gene matches: 5. The CDR3 DNA reads as TGTGCCAGCAGCAGGGGGGAGTCCACTGAAGCTTTCTTT. It yields the protein CASSRGESTEAFF.

The chain carries TRBV2 and TRBJ1-1, with a weak D call TRBD1 (5 bases). CDR3 size: 14 residues. V was cut by 11 bases and J by 0 bases, with 16 bases left in between. CDR1 and CDR2 (germline): SNHLY, FYNNEI. This CDR3 reads CAGTSGRLNTEAFF. Here the CDR3 DNA reads TGTGCCGGGACCTCGGGACGGCTGAACACTGAAGCTTTCTTT. The full variable domain, with the rest looked up from reference TRBV2 and TRBJ1-1, is EPEVTQTPSHQVTQMGQEVILRCVPISNHLYFYWYRQILGQKVEFLVSFYNNEISEKSEIFDDQFSVERPDGSNFTLKIRSTKLEDSAMYFCAGTSGRLNTEAFFGQGTRLTVV.